The present T cell receptor (beta chain) was sequenced within a study of T cells in Graves' hyperthyroidism and ophthalmopathy. Points from the study as a whole: Ophthalmopathy was identified by the model a median about 6.4 months ahead of onset. Most expanded thyroid clonotypes above 0.001 also appeared in blood.

With duration under 3 months, ophthalmopathy was active: Clinical Activity Score at least 3, NOSPECS at least 4. Exclusion criteria comprised uncontrolled infection, other autoimmune disease, pregnancy or lactation. RNA transcripts gave rise to amplified TCR beta CDR3 regions. First-round RT-PCR with HTBI primers amplified the TCR CDR3 region. TCRdb called the multiplex PCR reads again in MiXCR, with one record for every CDR3 protein. Here the sample spans about 640,000 distinct CDR3 sequences, around 20% being singletons. This clonotype was picked up one time. Its antigen is not known. V dropped 0 bases and J dropped 7; count of bases not matched to a gene: 5. Germline V gene sequence: CDR1 SGHKS, CDR2 YYEKEE (reference sequence). CDR3 length: 15 residues.

The chain is built from TRBV5-5 and TRBJ1-4, with 8 bases that match TRBD1. The receptor comes from a man in his thirties or forties with Graves' ophthalmopathy. The specimen sequenced was blood. CDR3 residues: CASSLGQGLSEKLFF. CDR3 nucleotide sequence: TGTGCCAGCAGCTTGGGACAGGGGCTGAGTGAAAAACTGTTTTTT. The variable domain in full, completed from reference TRBV5-5 and TRBJ1-4, reads DAGVTQSPTHLIKTRGQQVTLRCSPISGHKSVSWYQQVLGQGPQFIFQYYEKEERGRGNFPDRFSARQFPNYSSELNVNALLLGDSALYLCASSLGQGLSEKLFFGSGTQLSVL.